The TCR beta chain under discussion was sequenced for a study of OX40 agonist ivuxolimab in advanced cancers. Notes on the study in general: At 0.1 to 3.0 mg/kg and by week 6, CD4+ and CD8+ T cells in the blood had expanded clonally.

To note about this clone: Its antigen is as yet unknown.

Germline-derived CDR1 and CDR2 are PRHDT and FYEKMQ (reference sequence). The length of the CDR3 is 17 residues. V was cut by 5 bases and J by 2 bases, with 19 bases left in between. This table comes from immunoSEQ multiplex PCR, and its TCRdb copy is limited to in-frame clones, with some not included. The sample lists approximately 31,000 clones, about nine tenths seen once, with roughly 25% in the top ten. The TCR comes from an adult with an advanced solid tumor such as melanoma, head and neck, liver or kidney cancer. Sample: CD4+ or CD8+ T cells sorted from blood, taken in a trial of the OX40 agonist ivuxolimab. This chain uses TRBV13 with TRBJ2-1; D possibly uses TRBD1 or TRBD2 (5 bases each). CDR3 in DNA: TGTGCCAGCAGCCAAACCTCGGGGCCTACCCCCTACAATGAGCAGTTCTTC. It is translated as CASSQTSGPTPYNEQFF.